The present T cell receptor beta chain was sequenced within a study of metastatic and nonmetastatic thyroid tumors. Study information: Malignant and benign thyroid patients had repertoires compared in peripheral blood and tumor or nodule tissue. Study-wide results and limits: It was reportedly found that TCR beta diversity was significantly higher in malignant thyroid tumors than in benign nodules, a difference seen in both blood and tumor samples.

The CDR3 totals 11 residues. Trimming left V 5 bases short and J 2 bases short, with 6 bases between. Germline CDR1 is GTSNPN and CDR2 is SVGIG (reference sequence). Each patient came to thyroid surgery without any prior treatment (of any kind). Authors' analysis steps: Variation in CDR3 across clinicopathological groups served as the basis for constructing a distant-metastasis classifier in papillary thyroid cancer. TCRdb re-analyzed the PCR reads through MiXCR. For this entry, the V and J calls and clone size follow TCRdb and not the study's own pipeline. The sample holds about 30,000 clones, 20% to 30% seen once. As regards this clone: Its antigen is undetermined.

Sequenced material: blood. The clonotype comes from a female donor with papillary thyroid cancer or a benign thyroid nodule (not recorded which). Some clones in this sample may be carry-over from other donors' samples. This chain links TRBV30 with TRBJ1-2; D gene ambiguous. This chain's CDR3 is CAWGRNYGYTF. As DNA, the CDR3 is TGTGCCTGGGGACGGAACTATGGCTACACCTTC.